One sample yielded the 21 T cell receptor beta chains listed below, sequenced in a study of post-analysis software for immune sequencing data. TCR beta libraries were prepared from cDNA with unique molecular identifiers. In TCRdb, the PCR reads were re-called with MiXCR into one record per CDR3 protein. The sample comprises about 460,000 distinct CDR3 sequences, 45% of which are singletons, and about an eighth rests with the top ten. These receptors' antigens are unknown. Findings and limits, study-wide: TRBV5-6, TRBV5-1 and TRBV20-1 were among four to six TRBV segments more frequent in patients than controls.

Material: blood. The receptors shown here come from a girl aged 5-17 years with multiple sclerosis.

The sample holds a few counts of this clonotype. The V call is TRBV6-5, the J call TRBJ2-1; 8 nucleotides match TRBD2. With 6 bases clipped from V and 2 bases from J, the junction kept 6 bases outside the gene matches. The CDR3 extends over 15 amino acids. Per germline, CDR1 MNHEY and CDR2 SVGAGI. Written as DNA, the CDR3 is TGTGCCAGCAGAAAAACTAGCGGAGCCTACAATGAGCAGTTCTTC. Protein sequence: CASRKTSGAYNEQFF.

The chain is built from TRBV5-4 and TRBJ2-1; the match to TRBD2 covers 13 bases. Germline CDR1 is SGHNT and CDR2 is YYREEE (reference sequence). The V segment lost 4 bases and the J segment 4 bases; nucleotides outside the gene matches: 2. The CDR3 sequence is 15 residues long. The CDR3 here is CASSTGLAGYNEQFF. The DNA of the CDR3 is TGTGCCAGCAGCACGGGACTAGCGGGGTACAATGAGCAGTTCTTC.

This sequence joins TRBV2 and TRBJ2-7; D is unresolved. Germline V CDR1 and CDR2: SNHLY, FYNNEI. This CDR3 region has 15 residues. V was trimmed by 4 bases and J by 3 bases, leaving 16 bases between them. CDR3 in amino acids: CASSVKERPFYEQYF. The CDR3 DNA follows: TGTGCCAGCAGTGTAAAGGAGCGCCCCTTCTACGAGCAGTACTTC.

This clonotype was counted between two and nine times. The rearrangement joins TRBV3-1 to TRBJ2-1, with 7 positions matching TRBD2. This CDR3 region has 12 residues. With 6 bases clipped from V and 8 bases from J, the junction kept 4 bases outside the gene matches. CDR1 and CDR2 from the germline V gene are LGHDT and YNNKEL (reference sequence). The DNA of the CDR3 is TGTGCCAGCAGAGGGCTAGCGGATGAGCAGTTCTTC. This translates into CASRGLADEQFF.

This clonotype was seen a few times. The V and J genes are TRBV4-1 and TRBJ2-4; the match to TRBD2 covers 10 bases. Matching the DNA end better, TRBJ2-7 makes the J call doubtful. Germline CDR1 reads MGHRA; CDR2 reads YSYEKL. CDR3 length: 15 amino acids. Here the CDR3 DNA reads TGCGCCAGCAGCCAAGTACTAGCGGGATGGTACGAGCAGTACTTC. Encoded protein: CASSQVLAGWYEQYF.

V gene TRBV12-3 or TRBV12-4 combines with J gene TRBJ2-5; the match to TRBD1 covers 8 bases. This CDR3 region has 16 residues. J lost 7 bases, V lost 6 bases, and 16 bases had no gene match. The CDR3 loop reads CASRPDAGGAQATQYF. As DNA, the CDR3 is TGTGCCAGCAGGCCCGACGCAGGGGGCGCTCAGGCGACCCAGTACTTC.

The rearrangement joins TRBV7-2 to TRBJ2-1; D call uncertain. The germline V and J ends were trimmed by 0 bases and 9 bases, with 6 bases remaining between them. In germline, CDR1 is SGHTA, CDR2 FQGNSA. The CDR3 has 12 amino acids. The CDR3 bases are TGTGCCAGCAGCTTAGCAGGAATTGAGCAGTTCTTC. Its translation is CASSLAGIEQFF. Looking up the rest from reference TRBV7-2 and TRBJ2-1 gives the full variable domain: GAGVSQSPSNKVTEKGKDVELRCDPISGHTALYWYRQSLGQGLEFLIYFQGNSAPDKSGLPSDRFSAERTGGSVSTLTIQRTQQEDSAVYLCASSLAGIEQFFGPGTRLTVL.

This clonotype came up once. The chain has TRBV5-1 and TRBJ2-4; either TRBD1 or TRBD2 may fit D (5 bases each). The DNA end is more similar to TRBJ2-5, so the J call may be wrong. This CDR3 contains 15 residues. Germline CDR1 is SGHRS and CDR2 is YFSETQ. CDR3 DNA sequence: TGCGCCAGCAGCTCAGGGACCATCGAGGGGGAGACCCAGTACTTC. Amino acid sequence: CASSSGTIEGETQYF.

The V gene is TRBV29-1, the J gene TRBJ2-2; either TRBD1 or TRBD2 may fit D (5 bases each). V was clipped by 5 bases and J by 0 bases, with 10 bases between them. In germline, CDR1 is SQVTM, CDR2 ANQGSEA. The CDR3 is 14 residues long. CDR3 nucleotides: TGCAGCGTTTATGGGACGGCGAACACCGGGGAGCTGTTTTTT. Its protein product is CSVYGTANTGELFF.

This clonotype occurred many times. The chain combines TRBV7-2 with TRBJ2-3, with TRBD2 matching over 7 bases. This CDR3 is 14 amino acids long. The V gene's germline CDR1 is SGHTA and CDR2 FQGNSA. Trimming cost V 5 bases and J 2 bases; bases outside gene matches: 4. CDR3 amino acids: CASSSRDYTDTQYF. The CDR3 nucleotides are TGTGCCAGCAGCAGCCGGGACTACACAGATACGCAGTATTTT.

Concerning this clonotype itself: A much more abundant neighbour one base away suggests this may be a read error. The chain links TRBV28 to TRBJ2-5, with a possible D match to TRBD1 (6 bases). From germline, CDR1 is MDHEN and CDR2 SYDVKM. V was trimmed by 5 bases and J by 1 base, leaving 11 bases between them. The CDR3 spans 14 residues. CDR3 sequence reads: CASSVGQLQETQYF. The CDR3 DNA reads as TGTGCCAGCAGTGTAGGACAGCTCCAAGAGACCCAGTACTTC.

V usage is TRBV4-2 and J usage is TRBJ1-2, with 7 bases aligning to TRBD1. The CDR3 runs to 16 residues. The junction had 12 bases not matched to a gene; V was cut back by 3 bases and J by 5 bases. CDR1 LGHNA and CDR2 YNFKEQ come from the germline V gene. CDR3 DNA sequence: TGTGCCAGCAGCCAGCCCAGACAGGGCCTGGAGTATGGCTACACCTTC. It specifies CASSQPRQGLEYGYTF.

V is TRBV10-3 and J is TRBJ2-7; the D gene is possibly TRBD1 (5 bases). V lost 2 bases and J 5 bases, leaving 10 bases between the germline ends. Germline-derived CDR1 and CDR2 are ENHRY and SYGVKD. The CDR3 contains 13 residues. The CDR3 reads CAISEAGRHEQYF. The CDR3 region has the DNA TGTGCCATCAGTGAGGCAGGGCGTCACGAGCAGTACTTC.

The genes are TRBV19 and TRBJ2-7; D unresolved. The J call may be wrong; the DNA end is better matched by TRBJ2-5. The CDR3 is made up of 15 amino acids. In germline, CDR1 is LNHDA, CDR2 SQIVND (reference sequence). The CDR3 bases are TGTGCCAGTAAAGGCGGAGCAAGAATACAAGAGACCCAGTACTTC. Its translation: CASKGGARIQETQYF.

The gene calls are TRBV7-9 and TRBJ1-4; D call uncertain. The V end lost 5 bases, the J end lost 8 bases, and 15 bases lay between the germline ends. This CDR3 comprises 14 residues. Germline CDR1 reads SEHNR; CDR2 reads FQNEAQ (reference sequence). As DNA, the CDR3 is TGTGCCAGCAGCCTCGGGAGGTTTGGGGAAAAACTGTTTTTT. Translating it yields CASSLGRFGEKLFF.

The chain recombines TRBV28 with TRBJ2-5, with D uncertain. The end of the DNA fits TRBJ2-4 better, so the J call may be wrong. This CDR3 is 16 amino acids long. Germline V gene sequence: CDR1 MDHEN, CDR2 SYDVKM. The CDR3, as DNA: TGTGCCAGCAGCCCCGTCGCCGTTTTGGTATTGAACATTCAGTACTTC. This sequence encodes CASSPVAVLVLNIQYF.

This chain links TRBV20-1 with TRBJ1-5; 7 nucleotides align to TRBD1. CDR1 and CDR2 from the germline V gene are DFQATT and SNEGSKA (reference sequence). The CDR3 spans 14 residues. With 1 base clipped from V and 3 bases from J, the junction kept 3 bases outside the gene matches. The CDR3 loop is CSARVGQLNQPQHF. The CDR3 DNA reads as TGCAGTGCTAGAGTGGGACAGCTCAATCAGCCCCAGCATTTT.

The chain uses TRBV6-5 and TRBJ2-3, with no clear D. In germline, CDR1 is MNHEY, CDR2 SVGAGI. CDR3 length: 12 residues. V lost 10 bases to trimming and J lost 2 bases, with 10 bases between them. This CDR3 is CATQSPTDTQYF. CDR3 DNA: TGTGCCACCCAAAGTCCCACAGATACGCAGTATTTT.

This clonotype was counted once. The chain links TRBV29-1 to TRBJ1-1; D may be TRBD1 (6 bases). Germline-derived CDR1 and CDR2 are SQVTM and ANQGSEA. Trimming took 5 bases from V and 6 from J, leaving 13 bases between them. The length of the CDR3 is 12 residues. CDR3 residues: CSVSPTGPEAFF. Here the CDR3 DNA reads TGCAGCGTTTCCCCGACAGGCCCTGAAGCTTTCTTT.

The V gene is TRBV20-1, the J gene TRBJ2-5; D remains ambiguous. The end of the DNA fits TRBJ2-7 better, so the J call may be wrong. Germline CDR1 DFQATT, CDR2 SNEGSKA (reference sequence). The CDR3 spans 13 residues. CDR3 region: CSARPSRAYEQYF. DNA for the CDR3: TGCAGTGCCCGACCCAGCAGAGCCTACGAGCAGTACTTC.

The V call is TRBV20-1, the J call TRBJ2-5; the D is unclear. The J call may be in error: the DNA end matches TRBJ2-7 better. The CDR3 has 16 amino acids. From germline, CDR1 is DFQATT and CDR2 SNEGSKA (reference sequence). The CDR3 protein is CSARVYSYSVGYEQYF. In nucleotides, the CDR3 is TGCAGTGCTAGAGTTTATAGCTACTCCGTAGGCTACGAGCAGTACTTC.